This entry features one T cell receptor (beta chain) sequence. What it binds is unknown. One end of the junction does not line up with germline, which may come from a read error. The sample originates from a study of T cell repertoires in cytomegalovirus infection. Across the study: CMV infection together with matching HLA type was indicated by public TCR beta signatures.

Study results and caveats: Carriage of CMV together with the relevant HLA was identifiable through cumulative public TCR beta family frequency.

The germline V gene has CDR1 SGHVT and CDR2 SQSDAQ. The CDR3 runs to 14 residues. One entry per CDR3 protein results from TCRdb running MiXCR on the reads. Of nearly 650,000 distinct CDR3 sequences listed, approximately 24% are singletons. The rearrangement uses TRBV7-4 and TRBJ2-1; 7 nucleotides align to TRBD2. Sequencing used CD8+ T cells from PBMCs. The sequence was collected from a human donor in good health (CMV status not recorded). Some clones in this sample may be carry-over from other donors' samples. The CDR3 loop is CASSLVGGYNGQFF. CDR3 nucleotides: TGTGCCAGCAGCTTAGTGGGGGGGTACAATGGGCAGTTCTTC.